A selection of T cell receptor beta chains follows, all from one sample in a study of cytomegalovirus exposure and HLA in healthy donors. The assay was immunoSEQ multiplex PCR, and TCRdb's table has in-frame clones only and misses some. Counted here are 200,000 to 250,000 clones, approximately 88% occurring once; the ten biggest clones make up roughly an eighth. Sequenced input: PBMCs. These receptor sequences come from a woman younger than 45 in good health and CMV-seropositive. CDR3s include the opening cysteine and the closing phenylalanine or tryptophan. D genes are given only for firm matches. For some rows the clone size is stated as once, few or many, or as a class when expanded; others skip it.

d_gene	j_gene	v_gene	abundance	CDR3nt	CDR3aa
.	TRBJ2-7	TRBV11-2	.	TGTGCCAGCAGCTTAGTACTCTCCTACGAGCAGTACTTC	CASSLVLSYEQYF
TRBD1	TRBJ1-3	TRBV2	.	TGTGCCAGCCGGGGGACAGGGGGCCCTGGAAACACCATATATTTT	CASRGTGGPGNTIYF
TRBD1	TRBJ2-2	TRBV30	.	TGTGCCTACTACAGGGGGAGCGGGGAGCTGTTTTTT	CAYYRGSGELFF
.	TRBJ2-1	TRBV7-6	.	TGTGCCAGCAGCTCACAAACGGGACTCACCCACAATGAGCAGTTCTTC	CASSSQTGLTHNEQFF
.	TRBJ1-2	TRBV5-6	few	TGTGCCAGCAGCTTAAGTAGTAACTATGGCTACACCTTC	CASSLSSNYGYTF
TRBD1	TRBJ2-7	TRBV5-1	.	TGCGCCAGCAGCTTGGGGGACAGGGGGAACTACGAGCAGTACTTC	CASSLGDRGNYEQYF
.	TRBJ2-1	TRBV25-1	.	TGTGCCAGCAGTGATAGGGACAATTGGTACAATGAGCAGTTCTTC	CASSDRDNWYNEQFF
.	TRBJ2-1	TRBV30	.	TGTGCCTGGAGTCCCCCCAGCGGGTGGTTCTTC	CAWSPPSGWFF
TRBD2	TRBJ2-3	TRBV29-1	.	TGCAGCGTTGGATTGCTAGCGGACTCGCAAGATACGCAGTATTTT	CSVGLLADSQDTQYF
.	TRBJ1-5	TRBV11-2	.	TGTGCCAGCAGCTTAGTTGGGGAAAATCAGCCCCAGCATTTT	CASSLVGENQPQHF
.	TRBJ1-1	TRBV30	.	TGTGCCTGCCTGAGGGACGGAAGAGAAGCTTTCTTT	CACLRDGREAFF
.	TRBJ2-2	TRBV13	once	TGTGCCAGCAGCTTATTCCAGGGAAACACCGGGGAGCTGTTTTTT	CASSLFQGNTGELFF
.	TRBJ1-1	TRBV25-1	.	TGTGCCAGCAGTGAATATGGAGGGCCGCCTAGGAACACTGAAGCTTTCTTT	CASSEYGGPPRNTEAFF
.	TRBJ1-5	TRBV15	.	TGTGCCACCAGCCCCACTGCAGGGATAGGTCAGCCCCAGCATTTT	CATSPTAGIGQPQHF
TRBD1	TRBJ1-5	TRBV2	once	TGTGCCAGCAGGGAACAGGGGACTTTTAATCAGCCCCAGCATTTT	CASREQGTFNQPQHF
.	TRBJ1-5	TRBV19	.	TGTGCCAGTAGTACACATAGCAATCAGCCCCAGCATTTT	CASSTHSNQPQHF
TRBD2	TRBJ2-1	TRBV6-1	.	TGTGCCAGCAGTGTACAGGCGGGAGAGGCGCAGTTCTTC	CASSVQAGEAQFF
.	TRBJ2-2	TRBV10-1	.	TGCGCCAGCAGTGGCCCGGGGGACACCGGGGAGCTGTTTTTT	CASSGPGDTGELFF
.	TRBJ1-3	TRBV5-6	.	TGTGCCAGCAGCCTAACAGGGAGTGGAAACACCATATATTTT	CASSLTGSGNTIYF
.	TRBJ1-2	TRBV11-2	.	TGTGCCAGCAGCTTCTCGCCAGTGGTTGGCTACACCTTC	CASSFSPVVGYTF
.	TRBJ1-1	TRBV30	.	TGTGCCTGGAGTAAGACGGCCATGAACACTGAAGCTTTCTTT	CAWSKTAMNTEAFF
.	TRBJ1-1	TRBV27	once	TGTGCCAGCAGTTATTCGAACAGCGGGTACACTGAAGCTTTCTTT	CASSYSNSGYTEAFF
TRBD1	TRBJ1-2	TRBV7-6	.	TGTGCCAGCAGCCGCGGGACAGATGGGACTTATGGCTACACCTTC	CASSRGTDGTYGYTF
TRBD2	TRBJ2-7	TRBV5-1	.	TGCGCCAGCAGCAGGACTAGTTTTGGGTACGAGCAGTACTTC	CASSRTSFGYEQYF
.	TRBJ2-7	TRBV5-1	.	TGCGCCAGCAGCTTGGGTGCTTTTGAGTTTAACGAGCAGTACTTC	CASSLGAFEFNEQYF
.	TRBJ1-3	TRBV7-9	.	TGTGCCAGCAAGACTGCCGACCCCTTCTCTGGAAACACCATATATTTT	CASKTADPFSGNTIYF
TRBD1	TRBJ2-1	TRBV13	.	TGTGCCAGCAGCTTGGCCGGGACAGCGTATGGCGGTGAGCAGTTCTTC	CASSLAGTAYGGEQFF
TRBD1	TRBJ1-2	TRBV9	.	TGTGCCAGCAGCGTTGGGACAGGGGCCAATGGCTACACCTTC	CASSVGTGANGYTF
.	TRBJ1-3	TRBV29-1	.	TGCAGCCCTCAGCGGTCTGGAAACACCATATATTTT	CSPQRSGNTIYF
.	TRBJ2-7	TRBV20-1	.	TGCAGTGCCAAACAGGAGTACGAGCAGTACTTC	CSAKQEYEQYF
.	TRBJ1-2	TRBV5-1	.	TGCGCCAGCGCCGGGACAACGTATGGCTACACCTTC	CASAGTTYGYTF